What follows are 19 T cell receptor beta chains derived from one specimen sequenced in a study of CD8+ T cells in alopecia areata. cDNA prepared by RNA extraction and subsequent reverse transcription served as the template for sequencing. The data were produced by immunoSEQ multiplex PCR, yet TCRdb's version contains in-frame clones alone and is incomplete. The data contain under 130,000 clones, 65% to 90% of them singletons. The sample's treatment: oral pan-JAK inhibitor, 5-10 mg twice daily. The sample was CD8+ T cells sorted from blood, taken between weeks 30 and 35, from a patient treated with tofacitinib. The receptors stem from a human donor with alopecia areata.

The chain links TRBV27 to TRBJ2-2; 8 bases are shared with TRBD1. The CDR3 runs to 16 residues. Unmatched junction bases numbered 10, after V lost 6 bases and J lost 4 bases. The V gene's germline CDR1 is MNHEY and CDR2 SMNVEV (reference sequence). As DNA, the CDR3 is TGTGCCAGCAGCTTACGGGGGCAGGGGGCCACCGGGGAGCTGTTTTTT. It encodes CASSLRGQGATGELFF.

The chain carries TRBV29-1 and TRBJ2-7; tentatively, D is TRBD2 (5 bases). Trimming left V 4 bases short and J 0 bases short, with 13 bases between. CDR3 size: 14 residues. Per the germline V gene, CDR1 is SQVTM and CDR2 is ANQGSEA. CDR3 nucleotides: TGCAGCGTTGGTGTGCACGGGATCTCCTACGAGCAGTACTTC. It encodes CSVGVHGISYEQYF.

This chain joins TRBV7-6 and TRBJ2-3; D uncertain. CDR3 length: 13 amino acids. V was clipped by 5 bases and J by 4 bases, with 10 bases between them. Germline V CDR1 and CDR2: SGHVS, FNYEAQ. This CDR3 is CASSLNSPDTQYF. The CDR3 bases are TGTGCCAGCAGCCTTAACAGCCCAGATACGCAGTATTTT.

The chain combines TRBV18 with TRBJ2-3; D is ambiguous. The CDR3 covers 12 residues. Deletions cut 3 bases from V and 1 base from J, with 2 bases between. In germline, CDR1 is KGHSH, CDR2 LQKENI. CDR3 loop: CASSPRTDTQYF. In DNA, the CDR3 is TGTGCCAGCTCACCCCGCACAGATACGCAGTATTTT.

The J gene is TRBJ1-2, the V gene TRBV6-5; weak D call: TRBD1 (5 bases). CDR1 is MNHEY and CDR2 is SVGAGI in the germline V gene. Trimming took off 0 bases at V and 6 bases at J, with 8 bases between the two ends. The CDR3 is 13 amino acids. The CDR3 is CASSYSWDDGYTF. The CDR3 nucleotides are TGTGCCAGCAGTTACTCATGGGACGATGGCTACACCTTC.

The chain carries TRBV6-5 and TRBJ1-2, with D uncertain. The germline V and J ends were trimmed by 0 bases and 7 bases, with 12 bases remaining between them. Germline CDR1 MNHEY, CDR2 SVGAGI. CDR3 length equals 14 residues. The CDR3 nucleotides read TGTGCCAGCAGTTACTCGACTGGGTATCGTGGCTACACCTTC. This encodes CASSYSTGYRGYTF.

The chain couples TRBV18 to TRBJ2-3; D is ambiguous. Trimming removed 3 bases from V and 2 bases from J, with 9 bases in between. The CDR3 covers 14 residues. Germline CDR1 reads KGHSH; CDR2 reads LQKENI. The CDR3 sequence is CASSPADLTDTQYF. CDR3 nucleotides: TGTGCCAGCTCACCGGCAGACCTCACAGATACGCAGTATTTT.

The chain uses TRBV7-8 and TRBJ2-1, with 12 bases fitting TRBD2. CDR1 and CDR2 from the germline V gene are SGHVS and FQNEAQ. The CDR3 totals 15 residues. The V and J ends lost 5 bases and 6 bases, in that order; junction bases with no gene match: 5. The CDR3 spells CASSETSGSGNEQFF. For the CDR3, the DNA is TGTGCCAGCAGCGAGACTAGCGGGAGTGGCAATGAGCAGTTCTTC.

The table lists this clone with a count of one. This chain uses TRBV2 with TRBJ2-1, with 16 bases aligning to TRBD2. Germline values: CDR1 SNHLY, CDR2 FYNNEI. The CDR3 length is 21 residues. V dropped 9 bases and J dropped 5; count of bases not matched to a gene: 22. For the CDR3, the DNA is TGTGCCAGGATGAAGCCTCCGGGACTAGCGGGAGGGCCCGCCGTAGACAATGAGCAGTTCTTC. Its translation: CARMKPPGLAGGPAVDNEQFF.

The sample holds a few counts of this clone. The chain employs TRBV29-1 and TRBJ2-7, with D hard to call. CDR3 size: 13 residues. V was pared by 3 bases and J by 2 bases, with 11 bases between. Germline CDR1 and CDR2: SQVTM and ANQGSEA. This CDR3 reads CSVEASDTYEQYF. The CDR3 region has the DNA TGCAGCGTTGAGGCGTCCGACACCTACGAGCAGTACTTC.

The chain couples TRBV5-4 to TRBJ2-1, with 7 bases matching TRBD1. This CDR3 contains 16 residues. Per the germline V gene, CDR1 is SGHNT and CDR2 is YYREEE (reference sequence). J lost 4 bases, V lost 4 bases, and 11 bases had no gene match. CDR3 sequence: CASSPDTGVAYNEQFF. The CDR3 coding sequence is TGTGCCAGCAGCCCGGATACAGGGGTCGCTTACAATGAGCAGTTCTTC.

The V and J genes are TRBV18 and TRBJ1-5; D gene uncertain. Germline V CDR1 and CDR2: KGHSH, LQKENI. The ends were cut back, 6 bases at V and 4 bases at J, with 13 bases in the middle. The CDR3 extends over 14 amino acids. CDR3 protein: CASSADALNQPQHF. In nucleotides, the CDR3 is TGTGCCAGCTCTGCCGACGCACTGAATCAGCCCCAGCATTTT. Full variable domain (rest looked up from reference TRBV18 and TRBJ1-5): NAGVMQNPRHLVRRRGQEARLRCSPMKGHSHVYWYRQLPEEGLKFMVYLQKENIIDESGMPKERFSAEFPKEGPSILRIQQVVRGDSAAYFCASSADALNQPQHFGDGTRLSIL.

The V call is TRBV6-5, the J call TRBJ2-1; the match to TRBD2 covers 9 bases. Germline V gene sequence: CDR1 MNHEY, CDR2 SVGAGI. V gave up 1 base and J gave up 8 bases; unmatched junction bases: 6. The CDR3 totals 15 residues. Here the CDR3 reads CASSYLAGGPDEQFF. In DNA form, the CDR3 reads TGTGCCAGCAGTTACTTGGCGGGAGGGCCCGATGAGCAGTTCTTC.

The rearrangement joins TRBV7-9 to TRBJ2-7; TRBD1 aligns across 9 bases. Germline assignment: CDR1 SEHNR and CDR2 FQNEAQ (reference sequence). The CDR3 sequence is 13 residues long. J lost 5 bases, V lost 1 base, and 0 bases had no gene match. The CDR3 loop reads CASSLGDRDEQYF. CDR3 nucleotides: TGTGCCAGCAGCTTAGGGGACAGGGACGAGCAGTACTTC.

This clone appeared once. The CDR3 sequence is CATLTNTEAFF. CDR3 DNA: TGTGCCACCCTCACGAACACTGAAGCTTTCTTT. J is TRBJ1-1 and V is TRBV27; no clear D. Germline V gene lookup returns CDR1 MNHEY and CDR2 SMNVEV (reference sequence). V was trimmed by 10 bases and J by 1 base, leaving 7 bases between them. The CDR3 consists of 11 residues.

The CDR3 loop is CASSPDEGAGANVLTF. The CDR3 bases are TGTGCCAGCAGCCCTGATGAGGGGGCAGGGGCCAACGTCCTGACTTTC. The V gene is TRBV4-2, the J gene TRBJ2-6, with TRBD1 matching over 7 bases. V lost 4 bases, J lost 4 bases, and 7 bases stayed unmatched. Per germline, CDR1 LGHNA and CDR2 YNFKEQ. The CDR3 has 16 residues.

V gene TRBV2 combines with J gene TRBJ2-5, with D perhaps TRBD1 (6 bases). Per the germline V gene, CDR1 is SNHLY and CDR2 is FYNNEI. Trimming left V 1 base short and J 2 bases short, with 17 bases between. CDR3 length: 17 residues. The DNA of the CDR3 is TGTGCCAGCAGTGAAGGGCAGGGGATTGTGTTGCAAGAGACCCAGTACTTC. As protein: CASSEGQGIVLQETQYF.

CDR3 in amino acids: CASSEREGLNEQFF. The CDR3 nucleotides are TGCGCCAGCAGTGAACGGGAGGGCCTCAATGAGCAGTTCTTC. J is TRBJ2-1 and V is TRBV10-1, with 8 bases fitting TRBD2. CDR1 is WNHNN, CDR2 SYGVQD, per germline (reference sequence). J gave up 6 bases and V 3 bases, and 4 bases lay outside the gene matches. This CDR3 contains 14 residues.

The V and J genes are TRBV2 and TRBJ2-5; D might be TRBD2 (6 bases). This CDR3 has 16 amino acids. Deletions cut 2 bases from V and 2 bases from J, with 15 bases between. Germline V lookup: CDR1 SNHLY, CDR2 FYNNEI. CDR3 loop: CASSEFGVGGQETQYF. CDR3 bases: TGTGCCAGCAGTGAATTCGGGGTGGGGGGTCAAGAGACCCAGTACTTC.